This TCR beta chain is from a study of T cell responses to AZD1222 COVID-19 vaccine. The table lists this clone with a count of one. Measured with immunoSEQ multiplex PCR; TCRdb has only the in-frame clones, and not every one. Here the sample spans some 71,000 clones, 84% being singletons. Germline V gene sequence: CDR1 SGHDT, CDR2 YYEEEE. V was shortened by 4 bases and J by 12 bases, with 20 bases between the two germline ends. The CDR3 is 14 amino acids. This sequence was found in an adult in good health. The rearrangement joins TRBV5-6 to TRBJ2-1; D might be TRBD1 or TRBD2, each matching 5 bases. Here the sequenced sample was peripheral blood, taken on day 0 of AZD1222 vaccination. Here the CDR3 reads CASSPPGPQFGQFF. The CDR3 nucleotides are TGTGCCAGCAGCCCCCCGGGACCCCAATTTGGGCAGTTCTTC.